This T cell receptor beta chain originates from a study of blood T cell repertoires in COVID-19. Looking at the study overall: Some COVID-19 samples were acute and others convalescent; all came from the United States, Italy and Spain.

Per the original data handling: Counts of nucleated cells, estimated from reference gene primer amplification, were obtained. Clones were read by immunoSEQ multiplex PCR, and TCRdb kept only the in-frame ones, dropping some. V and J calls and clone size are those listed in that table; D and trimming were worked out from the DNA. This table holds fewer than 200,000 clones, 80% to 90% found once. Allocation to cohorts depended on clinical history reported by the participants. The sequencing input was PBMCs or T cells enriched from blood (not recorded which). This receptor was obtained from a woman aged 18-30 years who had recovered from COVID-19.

CDR3 sequence (DNA): TGTGCCAGCAGCTTAATTTCCGCCGGGGAGCTGTTTTTT. Translation: CASSLISAGELFF. The chain recombines TRBV11-3 with TRBJ2-2; D is uncertain. The CDR3 contains 13 residues. V was cut by 2 bases and J by 6 bases, with 7 bases left in between. In germline, CDR1 is SGHNT, CDR2 YENEEA.